Listed here are 29 T cell receptor beta chains from one sample, sequenced in a study of CD8 T cells in ankylosing spondylitis. TCRdb ran MiXCR on the 5' RACE reads and lists one entry per CDR3 protein. The sample yields 310,000 or so distinct CDR3 sequences, around 20% seen once. The sequenced material came from blood, either unsorted or a sorted T cell fraction (not recorded which). The receptors were gathered from a male donor with ankylosing spondylitis or in good health (not recorded which).

The chain couples TRBV27 to TRBJ2-1, with D tentatively TRBD2 (5 bases). Deletions cut 4 bases from V and 7 bases from J, with 17 bases between. The CDR3 contains 15 residues. CDR1 and CDR2 from the germline V gene are MNHEY and SMNVEV (reference sequence). DNA for the CDR3: TGTGCCAGCAGTTCGGCCGGGAATTCGGCTAATGAGCAGTTCTTC. Its translation: CASSSAGNSANEQFF.

This clonotype was seen a few times. This chain uses TRBV5-1 with TRBJ2-3; 12 bases fit TRBD2. V dropped 1 base and J dropped 0; count of bases not matched to a gene: 6. CDR3 size: 18 residues. Germline V gene sequence: CDR1 SGHRS, CDR2 YFSETQ. The CDR3 nucleotides read TGCGCCAGCAGCTTGCGGCCCGGGACTAGCGGGAGCACAGATACGCAGTATTTT. Residues: CASSLRPGTSGSTDTQYF.

There are a few counts of this clonotype. The chain recombines TRBV29-1 with TRBJ1-2, with 7 positions matching TRBD1. Germline lookup yields CDR1 SQVTM and CDR2 ANQGSEA. The CDR3 contains 12 residues. V was pared by 5 bases and J by 2 bases, with 2 bases of the junction left unmatched. The CDR3 DNA reads as TGCAGCGTTACAGGGGAGAACTATGGCTACACCTTC. It specifies CSVTGENYGYTF. Together with reference TRBV29-1 and TRBJ1-2, the CDR3 gives the full variable domain: SAVISQKPSRDICQRGTSLTIQCQVDSQVTMMFWYRQQPGQSLTLIATANQGSEATYESGFVIDKFPISRPNLTFSTLTVSNMSPEDSSIYLCSVTGENYGYTFGSGTRLTVV.

Only a few counts were recorded for this clonotype. The CDR3 protein is CASRKDVETQYF. The CDR3 DNA follows: TGCGCCAGCAGGAAGGACGTTGAGACCCAGTACTTC. V gene TRBV5-1 combines with J gene TRBJ2-5; no clear D gene. There are 12 residues in the CDR3. In germline, CDR1 is SGHRS, CDR2 YFSETQ. Trimming removed 5 bases at V and 5 bases at J, with 10 bases between.

This clonotype was seen more than once but under ten times. V and J are TRBV12-3 or TRBV12-4 and TRBJ2-2; D gene ambiguous. The CDR3 length is 13 residues. The V end was cut by 4 bases, the J end by 6 bases, with 9 bases between. The CDR3 loop is CASSSGMAGELFF. CDR3 DNA sequence: TGTGCCAGCAGTTCTGGCATGGCCGGGGAGCTGTTTTTT.

The V call is TRBV28, the J call TRBJ2-3; D call uncertain. The CDR3 spans 15 residues. Germline-derived CDR1 and CDR2 are MDHEN and SYDVKM. V was shortened by 1 base and J by 0 bases, with 8 bases between the two germline ends. CDR3 protein: CASSLLVSSTDTQYF. The CDR3 DNA is TGTGCCAGCAGTTTATTGGTGTCTAGCACAGATACGCAGTATTTT. Supplemented by reference TRBV28 and TRBJ2-3, the full variable domain reads DVKVTQSSRYLVKRTGEKVFLECVQDMDHENMFWYRQDPGLGLRLIYFSYDVKMKEKGDIPEGYSVSREKKERFSLILESASTNQTSMYLCASSLLVSSTDTQYFGPGTRLTVL.

The J gene is TRBJ1-4, the V gene TRBV6-1; unclear D gene. Trimming left V 2 bases short and J 8 bases short, with 24 bases between. CDR3 size: 18 residues. Germline CDR1 MNHNS, CDR2 SASEGT. The CDR3 reads CASSEQYPGSGYGEKLFF. The DNA of the CDR3 is TGTGCCAGCAGTGAACAGTATCCCGGTTCGGGCTACGGCGAAAAACTGTTTTTT.

This clonotype appeared many times. The chain uses TRBV11-2 and TRBJ1-5; D not resolved. CDR1 is SGHAT and CDR2 is FQNNGV in the germline V gene. Trimming cost V 6 bases and J 7 bases, with 13 bases left between them. This CDR3 is 13 amino acids long. The CDR3 protein is CASRQKVGQPQHF. The CDR3 DNA follows: TGTGCCAGCAGACAAAAAGTCGGGCAGCCCCAGCATTTT.

This clonotype was counted ten times or more. V and J are TRBV6-4 and TRBJ2-3, with D unclear. The CDR3 has 15 residues. Germline CDR1 reads MRHNA; CDR2 reads SNTAGT. V was trimmed by 6 bases and J by 1 base, leaving 14 bases between them. CDR3 region: CASSPTDLGTDTQYF. The CDR3 DNA is TGTGCCAGCAGCCCGACGGATCTGGGCACAGATACGCAGTATTTT.

This clonotype was counted between two and nine times. The chain has TRBV10-2 and TRBJ2-1; 8 positions match TRBD2. Per the germline V gene, CDR1 is WSHSY and CDR2 is SAAADI. V was clipped by 6 bases and J by 4 bases; unmatched bases: 2. CDR3 length equals 13 residues. The CDR3: CASRASGYNEQFF. Here the CDR3 DNA reads TGCGCCAGCAGGGCTAGCGGGTACAATGAGCAGTTCTTC.

This clonotype was observed at least ten times. The chain recombines TRBV10-2 with TRBJ2-4; TRBD1 might be the D (6 bases). The V end was cut by 2 bases, the J end by 0 bases, with 14 bases between. Germline CDR1 WSHSY, CDR2 SAAADI. This CDR3 region has 17 residues. The CDR3 sequence: CASSEKGTILAKNIQYF. CDR3 DNA: TGCGCCAGCAGTGAGAAGGGGACAATTCTAGCCAAAAACATTCAGTACTTC.

This clonotype has a handful of counts. The chain combines TRBV12-3 or TRBV12-4 with TRBJ2-7; the match to TRBD2 covers 8 bases. V shed 3 bases and J 0 bases; nucleotides not matched to a gene: 4. The CDR3 totals 15 residues. Written as DNA, the CDR3 is TGTGCCAGCAGTTTCGGCGGGGGGAGCTCCTACGAGCAGTACGTC. It translates to CASSFGGGSSYEQYV.

The V and J genes are TRBV2 and TRBJ2-2; D gene unclear. The CDR3 contains 12 residues. V lost 2 bases and J lost 6, with 4 bases in between. The germline V gene has CDR1 SNHLY and CDR2 FYNNEI. DNA for the CDR3: TGTGCCAGCAGTGAACCGGCCGGGGAGCTGTTTTTT. The encoded protein is CASSEPAGELFF. The entire variable domain, with the rest obtained from reference TRBV2 and TRBJ2-2, is as follows: EPEVTQTPSHQVTQMGQEVILRCVPISNHLYFYWYRQILGQKVEFLVSFYNNEISEKSEIFDDQFSVERPDGSNFTLKIRSTKLEDSAMYFCASSEPAGELFFGEGSRLTVL.

This clonotype has more than one count but fewer than ten. CDR3 in amino acids: CASSFSPQETQYF. In nucleotides, the CDR3 is TGTGCCAGCAGTTTTTCCCCCCAAGAGACCCAGTACTTC. The chain carries TRBV12-3 or TRBV12-4 and TRBJ2-5, with no clear D. CDR3 length equals 13 residues. With 3 bases removed from V and 1 base from J, the gap between germline ends came to 6 bases.

This clonotype was picked up a small number of times. This rearrangement joins TRBV12-3 or TRBV12-4 to TRBJ1-4, with 7 bases aligning to TRBD1. The V segment lost 6 bases and the J segment 4 bases; nucleotides outside the gene matches: 8. This CDR3 spans 15 amino acids. DNA for the CDR3: TGTGCCAGCAGCCCCCCGGGACAGCTTAATGAAAAACTGTTTTTT. Amino acid sequence: CASSPPGQLNEKLFF.

This chain connects TRBV4-2 to TRBJ2-5; possibly TRBD2 for D (6 bases). CDR3 length: 15 residues. V gave up 0 bases and J gave up 2 bases, with 10 bases separating them. Germline lookup yields CDR1 LGHNA and CDR2 YNFKEQ. The CDR3 DNA reads as TGTGCCAGCAGCCAAGATGGCGCGGGGCAAGAGACCCAGTACTTC. Translated, it gives CASSQDGAGQETQYF.

This rearrangement joins TRBV7-9 to TRBJ2-1; D perhaps matches TRBD2 (5 bases). Germline CDR1 SEHNR, CDR2 FQNEAQ (reference sequence). The CDR3 loop spans 13 amino acids. The CDR3 sequence is CAQRRADPSEQFF. The CDR3 nucleotides are TGTGCTCAGAGGCGAGCGGACCCAAGTGAGCAGTTCTTC.

The V call is TRBV3-1, the J call TRBJ1-5; D uncertain. The length of the CDR3 is 16 residues. The germline V gene encodes CDR1 LGHDT and CDR2 YNNKEL (reference sequence). V was cut by 2 bases and J by 0 bases, with 11 bases left in between. The CDR3 region has the DNA TGTGCCAGCAGCCAAAGCGGAGGGCATAGCAATCAGCCCCAGCATTTT. Its protein is CASSQSGGHSNQPQHF.

This sequence joins TRBV12-3 or TRBV12-4 and TRBJ2-1, with 10 bases that match TRBD2. The V and J ends lost 5 bases and 4 bases, in that order; junction bases with no gene match: 11. The CDR3 contains 17 residues. This chain's CDR3 is CASSRLLAGGTYNEQFF. The CDR3 DNA follows: TGTGCCAGCAGTAGACTTTTAGCGGGGGGCACTTACAATGAGCAGTTCTTC.

This chain uses TRBV30 with TRBJ2-5, with D tentatively TRBD2 (5 bases). The germline CDR1 and CDR2 sequences are GTSNPN and SVGIG (reference sequence). The CDR3 consists of 15 residues. Trimming pared 0 bases from V and 1 base from J, leaving 12 bases between. Written as DNA, the CDR3 is TGTGCCTGGAGTGTACGGGGATTCGGCCAAGAGACCCAGTACTTC. This gives the protein CAWSVRGFGQETQYF.

The chain links TRBV29-1 to TRBJ1-2, with TRBD1 matching over 9 bases. CDR3 size: 13 residues. The V and J ends lost 4 bases and 7 bases, in that order; junction bases with no gene match: 7. Germline V gene lookup returns CDR1 SQVTM and CDR2 ANQGSEA. CDR3 amino acids: CSVVGQGMSGYTF. CDR3 DNA sequence: TGCAGCGTTGTTGGACAGGGGATGTCTGGCTACACCTTC.

This chain uses TRBV4-1 with TRBJ2-5; TRBD2 matches at 13 bases. Germline V lookup: CDR1 MGHRA, CDR2 YSYEKL. This CDR3 is built from 16 residues. V trimming: 0 bases; J trimming: 5 bases; junction bases outside the gene matches: 3. CDR3 sequence (DNA): TGCGCCAGCAGCCAAGAAGGACTAGCGGGAGTTGAGACCCAGTACTTC. It yields the protein CASSQEGLAGVETQYF.

The CDR3 coding sequence is TGTGCCAGCCTCGGGCAGGGGACCGGGGAGCTGTTTTTT. Translated: CASLGQGTGELFF. The genes are TRBV27 and TRBJ2-2, with D possibly matching TRBD1 (6 bases). V shed 8 bases and J shed 5 bases, with 12 bases lying between them. The V gene's germline CDR1 is MNHEY and CDR2 SMNVEV (reference sequence). This CDR3 spans 13 amino acids.

This clonotype occurred a few times. The rearrangement joins TRBV9 to TRBJ1-1; perhaps TRBD1 as D (5 bases). Trimming shortened V by 1 base and J by 8 bases, and 12 bases separated the two germline ends. The CDR3 is made up of 13 amino acids. CDR1 and CDR2 from the germline V gene are SGDLS and YYNGEE. The CDR3 spells CASSVSTRTEAFF. The DNA of the CDR3 is TGTGCCAGCAGCGTAAGTACCAGGACAGAAGCTTTCTTT.

This clonotype was recorded a few times. V gene TRBV2 combines with J gene TRBJ2-3; possible D gene TRBD1, 6 bases. The CDR3 has 18 amino acids. Germline assignment: CDR1 SNHLY and CDR2 FYNNEI. V lost 3 bases, J lost 6 bases, and 25 bases lay in between. The CDR3 coding sequence is TGTGCCAGCAGTGATTTCCTCCTTCGACAGGTCCAGGGGGATACGCAGTATTTT. This translates into CASSDFLLRQVQGDTQYF. The full variable domain, with the rest looked up from reference TRBV2 and TRBJ2-3, is EPEVTQTPSHQVTQMGQEVILRCVPISNHLYFYWYRQILGQKVEFLVSFYNNEISEKSEIFDDQFSVERPDGSNFTLKIRSTKLEDSAMYFCASSDFLLRQVQGDTQYFGPGTRLTVL.

The chain recombines TRBV7-9 with TRBJ1-2, with TRBD1 as a possible D gene (5 bases). V was cut by 3 bases and J by 8 bases, with 10 bases left in between. The germline CDR1 and CDR2 sequences are SEHNR and FQNEAQ (reference sequence). This CDR3 has 12 amino acids. CDR3: CASSFGGKGYTF. The CDR3 DNA follows: TGTGCCAGCAGCTTCGGGGGAAAGGGCTACACCTTC.

V usage is TRBV27 and J usage is TRBJ2-1; either TRBD1 or TRBD2 may fit D (6 bases each). Per the germline V gene, CDR1 is MNHEY and CDR2 is SMNVEV (reference sequence). The CDR3 is 13 amino acids. Trimming stripped 3 bases from V and 9 bases from J, with 12 bases between. The CDR3 nucleotides are TGTGCCAGCAGTTTTGGGGGGCTTAGTGAGCAGTTCTTC. Amino acid sequence: CASSFGGLSEQFF.

A few counts support this clonotype. The rearrangement uses TRBV24-1 and TRBJ1-5; D possibly corresponds to TRBD1 (5 bases). The V and J ends lost 4 bases and 5 bases respectively, with 11 bases between them. The CDR3 covers 14 residues. Germline CDR1 is KGHDR and CDR2 is SFDVKD. CDR3 in amino acids: CATSDPLGDQPQHF. Written as DNA, the CDR3 is TGTGCCACCAGTGACCCACTGGGGGATCAGCCCCAGCATTTT.

The chain carries TRBV6-1 and TRBJ1-4; TRBD1 matches 7 bases. CDR3 length: 14 amino acids. CDR1 and CDR2 from the germline V gene are MNHNS and SASEGT. The V and J ends lost 6 bases and 8 bases, in that order; junction bases with no gene match: 9. This chain's CDR3 is CASRKTGLYEKLFF. As DNA, the CDR3 is TGTGCCAGCAGAAAGACAGGGTTGTACGAAAAACTGTTTTTT.